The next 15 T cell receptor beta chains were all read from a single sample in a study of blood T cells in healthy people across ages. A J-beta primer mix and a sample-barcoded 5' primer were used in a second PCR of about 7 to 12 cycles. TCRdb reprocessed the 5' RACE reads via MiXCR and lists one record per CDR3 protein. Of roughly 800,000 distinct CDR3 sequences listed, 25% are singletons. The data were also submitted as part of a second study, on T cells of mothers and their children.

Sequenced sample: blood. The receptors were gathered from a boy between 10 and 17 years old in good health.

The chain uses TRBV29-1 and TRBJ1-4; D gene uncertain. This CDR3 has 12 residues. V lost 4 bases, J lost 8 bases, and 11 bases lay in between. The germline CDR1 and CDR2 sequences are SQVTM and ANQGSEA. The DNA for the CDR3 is TGCAGCGTTGCTGGCCCCCGGGAAAAACTGTTTTTT. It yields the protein CSVAGPREKLFF.

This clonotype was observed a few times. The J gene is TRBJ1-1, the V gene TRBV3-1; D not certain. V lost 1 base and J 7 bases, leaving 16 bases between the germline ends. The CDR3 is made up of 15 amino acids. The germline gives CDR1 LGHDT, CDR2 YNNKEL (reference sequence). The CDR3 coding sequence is TGTGCCAGCAGCCAAGGGTATCAGGTGGCAGTTGAAGCTTTCTTT. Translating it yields CASSQGYQVAVEAFF. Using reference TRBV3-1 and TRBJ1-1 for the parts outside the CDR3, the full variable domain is DTAVSQTPKYLVTQMGNDKSIKCEQNLGHDTMYWYKQDSKKFLKIMFSYNNKELIINETVPNRFSPKSPDKAHLNLHINSLELGDSAVYFCASSQGYQVAVEAFFGQGTRLTVV.

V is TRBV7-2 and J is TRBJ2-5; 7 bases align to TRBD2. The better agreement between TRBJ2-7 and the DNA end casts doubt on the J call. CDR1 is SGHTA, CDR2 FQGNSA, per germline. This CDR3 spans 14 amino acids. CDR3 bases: TGTGCCAGCAGCAGATCGACTAGCAGCCACGAGCAGTACTTC. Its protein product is CASSRSTSSHEQYF.

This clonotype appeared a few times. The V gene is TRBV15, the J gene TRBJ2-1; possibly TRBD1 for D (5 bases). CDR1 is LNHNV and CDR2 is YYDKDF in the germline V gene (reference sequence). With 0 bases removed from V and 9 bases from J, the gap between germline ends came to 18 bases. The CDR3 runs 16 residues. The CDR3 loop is CATSRDATAGPPEQFF. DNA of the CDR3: TGTGCCACCAGCAGAGATGCGACAGCAGGCCCTCCTGAGCAGTTCTTC.

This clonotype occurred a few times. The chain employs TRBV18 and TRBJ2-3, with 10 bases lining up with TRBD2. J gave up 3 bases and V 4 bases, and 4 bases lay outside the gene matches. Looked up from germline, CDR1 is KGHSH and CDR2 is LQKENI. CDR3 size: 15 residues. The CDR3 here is CASSLLAGYTDTQYF. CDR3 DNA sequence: TGTGCCAGCTCACTACTAGCGGGGTATACAGATACGCAGTATTTT. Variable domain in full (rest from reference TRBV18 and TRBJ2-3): NAGVMQNPRHLVRRRGQEARLRCSPMKGHSHVYWYRQLPEEGLKFMVYLQKENIIDESGMPKERFSAEFPKEGPSILRIQQVVRGDSAAYFCASSLLAGYTDTQYFGPGTRLTVL.

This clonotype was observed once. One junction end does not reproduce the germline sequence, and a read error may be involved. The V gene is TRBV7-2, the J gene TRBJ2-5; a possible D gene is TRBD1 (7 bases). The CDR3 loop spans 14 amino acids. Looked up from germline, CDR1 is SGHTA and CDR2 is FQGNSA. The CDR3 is CASSLAARGETQHF. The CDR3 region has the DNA TGTGCCAGCAGCTTAGCGGCCAGGGGGGAGACCCAGCACTTC.

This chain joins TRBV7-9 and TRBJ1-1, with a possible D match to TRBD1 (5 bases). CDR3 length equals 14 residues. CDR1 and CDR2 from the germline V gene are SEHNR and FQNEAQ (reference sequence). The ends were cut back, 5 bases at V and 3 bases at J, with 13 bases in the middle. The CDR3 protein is CASSPSGTYTEAFF. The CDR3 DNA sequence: TGTGCCAGCAGCCCCTCGGGGACCTACACTGAAGCTTTCTTT.

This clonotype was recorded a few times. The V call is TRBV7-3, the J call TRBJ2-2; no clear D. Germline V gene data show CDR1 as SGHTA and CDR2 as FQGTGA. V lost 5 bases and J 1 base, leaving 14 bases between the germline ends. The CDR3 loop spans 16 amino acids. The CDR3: CASSPSPAMNTGELFF. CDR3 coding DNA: TGTGCCAGCAGCCCAAGCCCGGCAATGAACACCGGGGAGCTGTTTTTT.

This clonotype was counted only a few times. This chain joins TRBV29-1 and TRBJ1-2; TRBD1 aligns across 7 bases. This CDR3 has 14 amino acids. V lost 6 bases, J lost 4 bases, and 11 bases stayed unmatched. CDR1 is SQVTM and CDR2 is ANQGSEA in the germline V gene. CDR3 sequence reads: CSVFPAKGAYGYTF. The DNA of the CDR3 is TGCAGCGTCTTCCCGGCTAAGGGGGCCTATGGCTACACCTTC.

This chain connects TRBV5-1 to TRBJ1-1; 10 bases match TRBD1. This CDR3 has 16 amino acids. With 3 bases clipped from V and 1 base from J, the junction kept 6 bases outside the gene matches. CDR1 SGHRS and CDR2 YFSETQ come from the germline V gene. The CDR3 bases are TGCGCCAGCAGCTCGCTAGACAGGGGGCCGAACACTGAAGCTTTCTTT. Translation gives CASSSLDRGPNTEAFF.

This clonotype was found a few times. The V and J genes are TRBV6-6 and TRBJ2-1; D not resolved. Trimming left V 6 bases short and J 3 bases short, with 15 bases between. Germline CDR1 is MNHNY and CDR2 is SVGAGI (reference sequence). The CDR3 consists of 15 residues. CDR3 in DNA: TGTGCCAGCAGGGCCCTGGCAGTCAACTACAATGAGCAGTTCTTC. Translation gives CASRALAVNYNEQFF.

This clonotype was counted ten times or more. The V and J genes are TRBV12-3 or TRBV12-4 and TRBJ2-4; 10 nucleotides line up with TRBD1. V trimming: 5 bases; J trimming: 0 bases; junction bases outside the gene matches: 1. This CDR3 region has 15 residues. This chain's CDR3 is CASSRDRGAKNIQYF. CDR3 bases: TGTGCCAGCAGTAGGGACAGGGGAGCCAAAAACATTCAGTACTTC.

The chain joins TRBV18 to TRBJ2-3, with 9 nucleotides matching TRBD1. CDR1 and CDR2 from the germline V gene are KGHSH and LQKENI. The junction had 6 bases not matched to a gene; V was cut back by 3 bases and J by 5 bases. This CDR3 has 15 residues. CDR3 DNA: TGTGCCAGCTCACCCCTGACAGGGGGGAGAGATACGCAGTATTTT. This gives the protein CASSPLTGGRDTQYF.

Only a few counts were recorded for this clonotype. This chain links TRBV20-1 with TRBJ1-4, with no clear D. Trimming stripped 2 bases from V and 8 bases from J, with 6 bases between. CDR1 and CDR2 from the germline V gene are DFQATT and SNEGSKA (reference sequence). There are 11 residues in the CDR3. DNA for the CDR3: TGCAGTGCTAGATTGGAGGAAAAACTGTTTTTT. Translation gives CSARLEEKLFF.

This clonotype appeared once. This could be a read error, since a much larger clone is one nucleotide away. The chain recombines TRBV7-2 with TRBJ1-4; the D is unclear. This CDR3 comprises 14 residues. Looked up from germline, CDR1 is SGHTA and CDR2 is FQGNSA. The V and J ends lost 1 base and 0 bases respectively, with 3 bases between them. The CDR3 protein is CASSLDATNEKLFF. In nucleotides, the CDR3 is TGTGCCAGCAGCTTAGACGCAACTAATGAAAAACTGTTTTTT.